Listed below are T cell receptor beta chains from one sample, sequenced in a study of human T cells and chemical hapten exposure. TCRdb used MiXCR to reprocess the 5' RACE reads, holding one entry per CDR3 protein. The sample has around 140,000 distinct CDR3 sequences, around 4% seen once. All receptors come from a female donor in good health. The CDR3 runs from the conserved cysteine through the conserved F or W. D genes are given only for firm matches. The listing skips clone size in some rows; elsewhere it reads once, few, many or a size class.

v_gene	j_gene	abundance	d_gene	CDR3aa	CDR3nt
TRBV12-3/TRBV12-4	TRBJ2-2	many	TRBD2	CASSLVAGGRNTGELFF	TGTGCCAGCAGTTTAGTAGCGGGGGGGCGGAACACCGGGGAGCTGTTTTTT
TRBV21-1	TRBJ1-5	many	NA	CASSLGQGEWSNQPQHF	TGTGCCAGCTCCTTAGGACAGGGGGAATGGAGCAATCAGCCCCAGCATTTT
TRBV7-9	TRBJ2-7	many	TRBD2	CASSLAFLDGRTRAYEQYF	TGTGCCAGCAGCTTAGCGTTTTTAGATGGCAGGACTAGAGCTTACGAGCAGTACTTC
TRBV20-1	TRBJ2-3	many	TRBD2	CSASSGGGTDTQYF	TGCAGTGCTAGTAGCGGGGGCGGCACAGATACGCAGTATTTT
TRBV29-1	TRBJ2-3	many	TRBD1	CSVEVPDRGTDTQYF	TGCAGCGTTGAAGTACCCGACAGGGGTACAGATACGCAGTATTTT
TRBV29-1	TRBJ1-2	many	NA	CSVNTGTANYGYTF	TGCAGCGTTAATACAGGAACCGCTAACTATGGCTACACCTTC
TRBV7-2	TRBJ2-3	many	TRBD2	CASSSLMSGGSDTQYF	TGTGCCAGCAGCTCCCTCATGAGCGGGGGGTCAGATACGCAGTATTTT
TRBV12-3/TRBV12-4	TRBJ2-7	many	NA	CASRSDNPYEQYF	TGTGCCAGCAGGTCGGATAATCCCTACGAGCAGTACTTC
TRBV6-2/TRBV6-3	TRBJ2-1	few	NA	CASSYGGKNEQFF	TGTGCCAGCAGTTACGGTGGGAAAAATGAGCAGTTCTTC
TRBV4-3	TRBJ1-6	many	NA	CASSPSRFNSPLHF	TGCGCCAGCAGCCCCAGCCGATTTAATTCACCCCTCCACTTT
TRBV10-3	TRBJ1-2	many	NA	CAISESTPRRRGSYGYTF	TGTGCCATCAGTGAGTCGACACCGAGGCGGAGGGGATCGTATGGCTACACCTTC
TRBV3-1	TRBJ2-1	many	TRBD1	CASSRGFGDRDYNEQFF	TGTGCCAGCAGCCGGGGGTTTGGGGACAGGGACTACAATGAGCAGTTCTTC
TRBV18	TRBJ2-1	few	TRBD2	CASTSASGGDYPNEQFF	TGTGCCAGCACCAGCGCTAGCGGGGGTGACTATCCCAATGAGCAGTTCTTC
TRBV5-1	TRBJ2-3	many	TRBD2	CASSNGLAGTTDTQYF	TGCGCCAGCAGCAACGGACTAGCGGGGACCACAGATACGCAGTATTTT
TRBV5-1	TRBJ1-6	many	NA	CASSLAEGWDPDVSPLHF	TGCGCCAGCAGCTTAGCTGAGGGATGGGACCCCGACGTCTCACCCCTCCACTTT
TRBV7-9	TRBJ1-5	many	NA	CASSSYRDKDQPQHF	TGTGCCAGCAGCTCCTACCGGGATAAAGACCAGCCCCAGCATTTT
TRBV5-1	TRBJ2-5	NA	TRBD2	CASSYGLAGEETQYF	TGCGCCAGCAGCTACGGACTAGCGGGGGAAGAGACCCAGTACTTC
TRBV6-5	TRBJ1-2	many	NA	CASSRSGRGSYGYTF	TGTGCCAGCAGTCGGTCCGGCAGGGGTTCGTATGGCTACACCTTC
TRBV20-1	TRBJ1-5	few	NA	CSARVAGPSQYSNQPQHF	TGCAGTGCTAGAGTCGCAGGGCCATCACAATATAGCAATCAGCCCCAGCATTTT
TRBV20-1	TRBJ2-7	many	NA	CSAEHRDPTYEQYF	TGCAGTGCCGAACACCGGGACCCAACCTACGAGCAGTACTTC
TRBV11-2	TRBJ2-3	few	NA	CASSFEVKRTDTQYF	TGTGCCAGCAGCTTCGAGGTCAAGCGCACAGATACGCAGTATTTT
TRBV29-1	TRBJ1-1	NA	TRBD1	CSVLGLWDRYTEAFF	TGCAGCGTTTTAGGTCTCTGGGACAGATACACTGAAGCTTTCTTT
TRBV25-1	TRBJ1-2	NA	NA	CASSSEGANYGYTF	TGTGCCAGCAGTTCCGAGGGGGCTAACTATGGCTACACCTTC
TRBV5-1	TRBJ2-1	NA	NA	CASSLRTDYNEQFF	TGCGCCAGCAGCTTGAGGACAGATTACAATGAGCAGTTCTTC
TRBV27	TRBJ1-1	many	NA	CASSKGGYTEAFF	TGTGCCAGCAGTAAAGGGGGATACACTGAAGCTTTCTTT